The source of this TCR beta chain is a study of cytomegalovirus exposure and HLA in healthy donors. Study-wide context: A previous analysis identified fewer than 130 million unique TCR beta sequences derived from 180 million or so T cells. Points from the study as a whole: TCR beta chains numbering about 160 were designated cytomegalovirus-associated. Researchers reported in a later analysis that common viral pathogens appeared linked to several top clusters.

PCR amplification relied on 60 Vbeta primers (plus 13 Jbeta primers). Clones were read by immunoSEQ multiplex PCR, and TCRdb kept only the in-frame ones, dropping some. In the table there are around 130,000 clones, approximately 72% of which are singletons. Comments on this clone: What it binds is not known.

Germline values: CDR1 ENHRY, CDR2 SYGVKD. V lost 7 bases to trimming and J lost 2 bases, with 15 bases between them. This CDR3 has 14 residues. This receptor was obtained from a woman in her fifties or sixties in good health and CMV-seronegative. The rearrangement links TRBV10-3 to TRBJ2-7; maybe TRBD2 (6 bases). The sequencing input was PBMCs. The CDR3 here is CAIIPSGVTYEQYF. The CDR3 nucleotides read TGTGCCATCATCCCGTCGGGGGTGACCTACGAGCAGTACTTC.